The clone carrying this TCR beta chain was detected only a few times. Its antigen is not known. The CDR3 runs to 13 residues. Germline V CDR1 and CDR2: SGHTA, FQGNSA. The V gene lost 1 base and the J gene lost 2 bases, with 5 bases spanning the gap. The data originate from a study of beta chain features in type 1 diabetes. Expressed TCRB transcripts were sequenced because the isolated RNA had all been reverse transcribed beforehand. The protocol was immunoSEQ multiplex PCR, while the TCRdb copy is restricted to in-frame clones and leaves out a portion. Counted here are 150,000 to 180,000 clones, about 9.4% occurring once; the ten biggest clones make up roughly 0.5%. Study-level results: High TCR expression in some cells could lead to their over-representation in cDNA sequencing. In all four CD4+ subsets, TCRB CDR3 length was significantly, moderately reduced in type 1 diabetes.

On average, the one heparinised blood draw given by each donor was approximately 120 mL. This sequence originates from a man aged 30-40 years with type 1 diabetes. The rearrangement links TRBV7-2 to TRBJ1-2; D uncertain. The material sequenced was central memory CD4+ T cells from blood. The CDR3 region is CASSLDGNYGYTF. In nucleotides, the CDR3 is TGTGCCAGCAGCTTAGACGGGAACTATGGCTACACCTTC.